Detailed here is one T cell receptor beta chain. The CDR3 extends over 14 amino acids. With V trimmed by 4 bases and J by 7 bases, 6 bases remained unmatched. Germline V gene sequence: CDR1 SGHVS, CDR2 FQNEAQ. The data were produced by immunoSEQ multiplex PCR, yet TCRdb's version contains in-frame clones alone and is incomplete. The sample consists of about 36,000 clones, more than 70% of them appearing once. The data are from a study of blood T cell repertoires in COVID-19. Study-level background: Some COVID-19 samples were acute and others convalescent; all came from the United States, Italy and Spain. From T cells, B-cell-depleted T cells, or PBMCs came the material, which was cDNA or gDNA.

Material: peripheral blood. The V gene is TRBV7-8, the J gene TRBJ1-2; 10 positions match TRBD1. This receptor was taken from a man aged 55 to 70 with acute or convalescent COVID-19. The CDR3 is CASSSTGGRSGYTF. CDR3 nucleotide sequence: TGTGCCAGCAGCTCGACAGGGGGCAGGAGTGGCTACACCTTC.